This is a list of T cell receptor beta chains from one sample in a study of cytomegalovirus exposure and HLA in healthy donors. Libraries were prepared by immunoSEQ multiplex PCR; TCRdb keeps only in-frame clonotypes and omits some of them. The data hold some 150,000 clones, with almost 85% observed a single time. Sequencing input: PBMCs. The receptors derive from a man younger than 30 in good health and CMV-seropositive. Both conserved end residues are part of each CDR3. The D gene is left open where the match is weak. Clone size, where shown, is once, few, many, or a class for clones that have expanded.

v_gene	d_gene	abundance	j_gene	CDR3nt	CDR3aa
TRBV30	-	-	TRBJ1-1	TGTGCCTGGAACGAAGACAGGTCCACTGAAGCTTTCTTT	CAWNEDRSTEAFF
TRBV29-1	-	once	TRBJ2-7	TGCAGCGTTGAGGTGAGCTCCTACGAGCAGTACTTC	CSVEVSSYEQYF
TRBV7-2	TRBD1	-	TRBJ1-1	TGTGCCAGCAGCCCCGGGACAGGGAGGCGAGCAGCTTTCTTT	CASSPGTGRRAAFF
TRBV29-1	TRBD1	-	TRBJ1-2	TGCAGCGTTCCACAGGGGGGCCCCGGCTATGGCTACACCTTC	CSVPQGGPGYGYTF
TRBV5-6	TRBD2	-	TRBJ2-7	TGTGCCAGCAGCTTGCGCGCGGGAGGGCTATCCGAGCAGTACTTC	CASSLRAGGLSEQYF
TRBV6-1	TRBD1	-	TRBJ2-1	TGTGCCAGCAGTGCCCCGGGACAGGACTACAATGAGCAGTTCTTC	CASSAPGQDYNEQFF
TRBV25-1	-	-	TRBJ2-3	TGTGCCAGCAGCCGTTCGGACGGGGAGGATACGCAGTATTTT	CASSRSDGEDTQYF
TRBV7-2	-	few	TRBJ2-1	TGTGCCAGCAGCTTAGTCGCGGAACCTTACAATGAGCAGTTCTTC	CASSLVAEPYNEQFF
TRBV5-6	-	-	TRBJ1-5	TGTGCCAGCAGCCCCTGGCAGGGAGGGCCCCAGCATTTT	CASSPWQGGPQHF
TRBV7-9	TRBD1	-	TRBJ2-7	TGTGCCAGTAACATTCAGGGACAGGGGATGGCCGAGCAGTACTTC	CASNIQGQGMAEQYF
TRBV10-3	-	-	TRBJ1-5	TGTGCCATCAGTGAGGCTTCAGGATATAGCAATCAGCCCCAGCATTTT	CAISEASGYSNQPQHF
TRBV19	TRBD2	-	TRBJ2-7	TGTGCCAGTAGTAGCGGGAGTGTATACGAGCAGTACTTC	CASSSGSVYEQYF
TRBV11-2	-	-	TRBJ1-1	TGTGCCAGCAGCACGACAGAAGACACTGAAGCTTTCTTT	CASSTTEDTEAFF
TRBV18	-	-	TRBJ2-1	TGTGCCAGCTCCGCTACTCCGAGCTCCTACAATGAGCAGTTCTTC	CASSATPSSYNEQFF
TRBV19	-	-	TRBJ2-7	TGTGCCAGTAGTATCCCAGGCTCCCCCACCTACGAGCAGTACTTC	CASSIPGSPTYEQYF
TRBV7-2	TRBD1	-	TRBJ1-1	TGTGCCAGCAGCTCTTTGGACAGGGGCTATGAAGCTTTCTTT	CASSSLDRGYEAFF
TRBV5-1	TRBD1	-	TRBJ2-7	TGCGCCAGCAGCTTGTTAACGGCGGGACAGGGGAACGAGCAGTACTTC	CASSLLTAGQGNEQYF
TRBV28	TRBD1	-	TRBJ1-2	TGTGCCAGCAGTCTAACAGGGGAATCGGGTGGCTACACCTTC	CASSLTGESGGYTF
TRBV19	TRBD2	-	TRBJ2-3	TGTGCCAGTCATGACGGGAGGGTCACAGATACGCAGTATTTT	CASHDGRVTDTQYF
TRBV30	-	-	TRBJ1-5	TGTGCCTGGAGTGCCCGGGGGGATCAGCCCCAGCATTTT	CAWSARGDQPQHF
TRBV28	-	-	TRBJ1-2	TGTGCCAGCAGTTCCTCGGGGACACTCCATGGCTACACCTTC	CASSSSGTLHGYTF
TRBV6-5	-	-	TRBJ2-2	TGTGCCAGCAGTTACTCAGTCCGGGAACGTGAGCTGTTTTTT	CASSYSVRERELFF
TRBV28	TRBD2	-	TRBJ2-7	TGTGCCAGCAGTTTGGGAGGGAACTACGAGCAGTACTTC	CASSLGGNYEQYF
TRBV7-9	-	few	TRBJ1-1	TGTGCCAGCAGCTTAAGGGGCAGATTGAACACTGAAGCTTTCTTT	CASSLRGRLNTEAFF
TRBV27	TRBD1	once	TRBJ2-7	TGTGCCAGCAGGGGGGTAGTTGGACAGGGCAGATACGAGCAGTACTTC	CASRGVVGQGRYEQYF
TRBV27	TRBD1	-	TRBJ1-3	TGTGCCAGCAGCCCTGACAGGGGTACACGAAACACCATATATTTT	CASSPDRGTRNTIYF
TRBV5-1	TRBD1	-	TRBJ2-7	TGCGCCAGCAGCCCTATACCCTCGACAGGGGGTCTAAGTTACGAGCAGTACTTC	CASSPIPSTGGLSYEQYF
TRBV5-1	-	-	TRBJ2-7	TGCGCCAGCAGCTTGGAGTTCGGACAGCACCCATCCTACGAAGAGCAGTACTTC	CASSLEFGQHPSYEEQYF
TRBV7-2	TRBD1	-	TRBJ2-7	TGTGCCAGCAGCCCCCCCGGGACAGGCTCCTACGAGCAGTACTTC	CASSPPGTGSYEQYF
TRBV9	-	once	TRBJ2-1	TGTGCCAGCAGTCATTCCCGAAGAGTCCCTTGTGAGCAGTTCTTC	CASSHSRRVPCEQFF
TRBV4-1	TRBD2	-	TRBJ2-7	TGCGCCAGCAGCCCCTTGACCGCGGGGGGTACCTTCTCCTACGAGCAGTACTTC	CASSPLTAGGTFSYEQYF
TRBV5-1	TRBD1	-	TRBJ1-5	TGCGCCAGCAGCCGGACAGGAATCAATCAGCCCCAGCATTTT	CASSRTGINQPQHF
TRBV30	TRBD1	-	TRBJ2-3	TGTGCCTGGAGTGTCAGGGGGCGAGACACAGATACGCAGTATTTT	CAWSVRGRDTDTQYF
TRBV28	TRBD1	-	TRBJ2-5	TGTGCCAGCACCTTTGTAGGGGGCGAGACCCAGTACTTC	CASTFVGGETQYF
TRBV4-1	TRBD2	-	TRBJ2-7	TGCGCCAGCAGCCCTTTTAGCGGGACCGCCTACGAGCAGTACTTC	CASSPFSGTAYEQYF